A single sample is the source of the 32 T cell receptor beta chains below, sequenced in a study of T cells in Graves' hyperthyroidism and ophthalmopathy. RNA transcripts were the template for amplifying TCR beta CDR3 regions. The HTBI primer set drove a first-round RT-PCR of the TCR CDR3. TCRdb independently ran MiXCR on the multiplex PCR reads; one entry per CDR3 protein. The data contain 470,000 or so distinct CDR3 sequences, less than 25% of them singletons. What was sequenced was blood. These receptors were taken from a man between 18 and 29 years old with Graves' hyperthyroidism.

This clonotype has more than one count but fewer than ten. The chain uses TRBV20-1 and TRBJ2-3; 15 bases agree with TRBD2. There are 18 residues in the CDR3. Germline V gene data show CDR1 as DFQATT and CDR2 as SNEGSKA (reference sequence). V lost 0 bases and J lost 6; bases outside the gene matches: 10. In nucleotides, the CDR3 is TGCAGTGCTAGAGATCTAGGGACTAGCGGGGGGCGGACGGATACGCAGTATTTT. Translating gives CSARDLGTSGGRTDTQYF.

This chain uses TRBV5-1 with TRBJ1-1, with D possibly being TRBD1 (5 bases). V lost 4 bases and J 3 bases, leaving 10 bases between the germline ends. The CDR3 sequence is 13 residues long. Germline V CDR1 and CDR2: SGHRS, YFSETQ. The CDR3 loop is CASSQDIYTEAFF. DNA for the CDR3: TGCGCCAGCAGCCAGGACATCTACACTGAAGCTTTCTTT.

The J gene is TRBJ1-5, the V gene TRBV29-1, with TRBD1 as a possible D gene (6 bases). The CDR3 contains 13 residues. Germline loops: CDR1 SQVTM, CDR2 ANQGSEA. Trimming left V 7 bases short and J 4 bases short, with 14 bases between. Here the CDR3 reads CSAQDSWNQPQHF. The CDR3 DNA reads TGCAGCGCCCAGGACAGTTGGAATCAGCCCCAGCATTTT.

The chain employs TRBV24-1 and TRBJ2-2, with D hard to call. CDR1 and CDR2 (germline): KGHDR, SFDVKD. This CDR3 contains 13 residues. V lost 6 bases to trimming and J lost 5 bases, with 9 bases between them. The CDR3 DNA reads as TGTGCCACCAGTCCGGTCAAGACCGGGGAGCTGTTTTTT. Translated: CATSPVKTGELFF.

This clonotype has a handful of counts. The CDR3 here is CASSIGTNHEQYF. CDR3 nucleotides: TGTGCCAGCAGTATTGGGACAAATCACGAGCAGTACTTC. This chain links TRBV12-3 or TRBV12-4 with TRBJ2-7; D perhaps matches TRBD1 (6 bases). CDR3 size: 13 residues. With 5 bases removed from V and 5 bases from J, the gap between germline ends came to 13 bases.

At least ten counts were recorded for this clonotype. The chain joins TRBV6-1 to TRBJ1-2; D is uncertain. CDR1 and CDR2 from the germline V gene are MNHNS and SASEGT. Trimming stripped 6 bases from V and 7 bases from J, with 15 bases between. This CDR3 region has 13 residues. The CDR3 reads CASSDDVPAGYTF. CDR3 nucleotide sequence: TGTGCCAGCAGCGACGACGTTCCCGCTGGCTACACCTTC.

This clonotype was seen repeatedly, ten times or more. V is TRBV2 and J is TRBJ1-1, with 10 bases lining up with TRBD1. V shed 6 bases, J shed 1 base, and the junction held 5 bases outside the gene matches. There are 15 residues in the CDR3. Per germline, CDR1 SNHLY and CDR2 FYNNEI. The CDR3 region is CASSRDRGPNTEAFF. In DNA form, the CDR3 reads TGTGCCAGCAGCAGGGACAGGGGACCGAACACTGAAGCTTTCTTT.

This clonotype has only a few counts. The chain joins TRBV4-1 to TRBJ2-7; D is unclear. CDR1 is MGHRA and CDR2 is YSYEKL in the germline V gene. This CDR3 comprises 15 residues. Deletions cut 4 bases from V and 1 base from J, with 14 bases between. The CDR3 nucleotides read TGCGCCAGCAGCCCCCCAGGAAGCCTTTCCTACGAGCAGTACTTC. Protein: CASSPPGSLSYEQYF.

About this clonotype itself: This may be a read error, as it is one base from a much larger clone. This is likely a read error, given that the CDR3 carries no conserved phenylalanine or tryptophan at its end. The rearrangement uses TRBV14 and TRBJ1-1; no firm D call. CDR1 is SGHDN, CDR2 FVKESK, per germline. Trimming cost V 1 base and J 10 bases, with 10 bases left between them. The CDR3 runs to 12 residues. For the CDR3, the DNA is TGTGCCAGCAGCCAAGTCGCGGGGAGAGCTTTCGTT. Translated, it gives CASSQVAGRAFV.

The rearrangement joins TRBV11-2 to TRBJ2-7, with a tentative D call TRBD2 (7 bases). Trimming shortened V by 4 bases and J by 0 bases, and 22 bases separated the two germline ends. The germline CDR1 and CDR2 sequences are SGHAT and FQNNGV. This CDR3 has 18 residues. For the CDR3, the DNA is TGTGCCAGCAGCTACAGAACGAACGCGGGGGCCCGCTCCTACGAGCAGTACTTC. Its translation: CASSYRTNAGARSYEQYF.

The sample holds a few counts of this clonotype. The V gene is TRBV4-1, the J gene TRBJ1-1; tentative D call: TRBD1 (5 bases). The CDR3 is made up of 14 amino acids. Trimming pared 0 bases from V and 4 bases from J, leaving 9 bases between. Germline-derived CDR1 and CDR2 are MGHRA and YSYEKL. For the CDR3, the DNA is TGCGCCAGCAGCCAAGATGGGGCGTCCACTGAAGCTTTCTTT. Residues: CASSQDGASTEAFF.

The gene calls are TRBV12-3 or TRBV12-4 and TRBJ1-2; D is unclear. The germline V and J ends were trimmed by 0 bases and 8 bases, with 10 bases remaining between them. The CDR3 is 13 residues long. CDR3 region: CASSLAGRGGYTF. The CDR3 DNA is TGTGCCAGCAGTTTAGCCGGGCGAGGGGGCTACACCTTC.

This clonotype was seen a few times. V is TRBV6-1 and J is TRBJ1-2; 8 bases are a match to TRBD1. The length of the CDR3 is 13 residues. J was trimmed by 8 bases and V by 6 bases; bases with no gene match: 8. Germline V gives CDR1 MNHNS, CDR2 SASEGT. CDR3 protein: CASRDRGGFGYTF. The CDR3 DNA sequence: TGTGCCAGCAGAGACAGGGGCGGCTTCGGCTACACCTTC.

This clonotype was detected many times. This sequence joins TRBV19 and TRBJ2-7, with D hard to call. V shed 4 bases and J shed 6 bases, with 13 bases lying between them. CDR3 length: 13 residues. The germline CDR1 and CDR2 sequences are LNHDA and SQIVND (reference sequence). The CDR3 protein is CASSTRISGEQYF. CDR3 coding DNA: TGTGCCAGTAGTACACGCATATCTGGCGAGCAGTACTTC.

The chain's CDR3 is CASSFTQETQYF. CDR3 nucleotide sequence: TGTGCCAGCAGCTTTACACAAGAGACCCAGTACTTC. The V call is TRBV7-9, the J call TRBJ2-5; the D is unclear. Germline V gene lookup returns CDR1 SEHNR and CDR2 FQNEAQ (reference sequence). The length of the CDR3 is 12 residues. Trimming cost V 3 bases and J 2 bases, with 4 bases left between them. Full variable domain (missing parts from reference TRBV7-9 and TRBJ2-5): DTGVSQNPRHKITKRGQNVTFRCDPISEHNRLYWYRQTLGQGPEFLTYFQNEAQLEKSRLLSDRFSAERPKGSFSTLEIQRTEQGDSAMYLCASSFTQETQYFGPGTRLLVL.

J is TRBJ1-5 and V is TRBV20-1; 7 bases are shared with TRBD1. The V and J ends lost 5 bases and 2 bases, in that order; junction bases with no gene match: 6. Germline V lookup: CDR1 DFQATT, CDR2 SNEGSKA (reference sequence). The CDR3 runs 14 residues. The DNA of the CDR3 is TGCAGTGCTTCCACAGGGGTGCGCAATCAGCCCCAGCATTTT. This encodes CSASTGVRNQPQHF.

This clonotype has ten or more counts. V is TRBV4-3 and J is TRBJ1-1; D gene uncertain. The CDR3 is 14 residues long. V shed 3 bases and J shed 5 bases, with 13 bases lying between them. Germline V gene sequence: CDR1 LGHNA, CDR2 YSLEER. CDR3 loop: CASSQAYGGTEAFF. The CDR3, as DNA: TGCGCCAGCAGCCAGGCTTACGGCGGGACTGAAGCTTTCTTT.

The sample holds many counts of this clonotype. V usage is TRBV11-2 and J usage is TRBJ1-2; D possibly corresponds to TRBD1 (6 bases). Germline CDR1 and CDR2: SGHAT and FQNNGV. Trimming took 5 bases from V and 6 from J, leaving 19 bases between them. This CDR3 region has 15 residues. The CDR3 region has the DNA TGTGCCAGCAGCGCCCGCTGGACAGTTGGCGATGGCTACACCTTC. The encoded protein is CASSARWTVGDGYTF.

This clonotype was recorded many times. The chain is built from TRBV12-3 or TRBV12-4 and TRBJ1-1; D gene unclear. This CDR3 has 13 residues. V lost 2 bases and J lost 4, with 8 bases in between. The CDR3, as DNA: TGTGCCAGCAGTTTAATGGGCCGCACTGAAGCTTTCTTT. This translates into CASSLMGRTEAFF.

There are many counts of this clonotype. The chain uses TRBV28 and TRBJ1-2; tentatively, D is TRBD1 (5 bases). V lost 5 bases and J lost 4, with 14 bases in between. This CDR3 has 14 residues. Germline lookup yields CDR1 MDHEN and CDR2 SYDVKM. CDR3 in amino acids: CASSGGGRSYGYTF. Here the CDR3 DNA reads TGTGCCAGCAGTGGGGGGGGACGGAGCTATGGCTACACCTTC.

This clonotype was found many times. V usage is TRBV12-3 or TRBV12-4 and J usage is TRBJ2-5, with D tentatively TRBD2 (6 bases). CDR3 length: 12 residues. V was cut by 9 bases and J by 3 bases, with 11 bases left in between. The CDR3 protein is CASQGGEETQYF. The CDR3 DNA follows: TGTGCCAGTCAAGGCGGGGAAGAGACCCAGTACTTC.

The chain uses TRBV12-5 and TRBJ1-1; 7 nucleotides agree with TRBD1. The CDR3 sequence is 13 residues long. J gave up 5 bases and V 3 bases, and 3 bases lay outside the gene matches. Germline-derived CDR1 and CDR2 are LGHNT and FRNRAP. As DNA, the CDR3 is TGTGCTAGTGGTTTCGGCAGGGGGACTGAAGCTTTCTTT. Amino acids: CASGFGRGTEAFF. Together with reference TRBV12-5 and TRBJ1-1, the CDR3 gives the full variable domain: DARVTQTPRHKVTEMGQEVTMRCQPILGHNTVFWYRQTMMQGLELLAYFRNRAPLDDSGMPKDRFSAEMPDATLATLKIQPSEPRDSAVYFCASGFGRGTEAFFGQGTRLTVV.

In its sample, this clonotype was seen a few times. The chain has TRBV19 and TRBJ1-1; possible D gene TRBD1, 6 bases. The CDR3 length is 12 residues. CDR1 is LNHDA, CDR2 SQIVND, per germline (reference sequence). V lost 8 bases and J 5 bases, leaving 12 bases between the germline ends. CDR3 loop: CASDGTGTEAFF. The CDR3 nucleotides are TGTGCCAGTGATGGCACAGGGACTGAAGCTTTCTTT.

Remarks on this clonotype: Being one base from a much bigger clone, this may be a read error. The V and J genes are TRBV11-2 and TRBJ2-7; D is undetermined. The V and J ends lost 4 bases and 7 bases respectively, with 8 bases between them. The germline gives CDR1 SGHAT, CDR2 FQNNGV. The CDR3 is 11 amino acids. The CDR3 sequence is CASSYKIEQYF. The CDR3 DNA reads TGTGCCAGCAGCTATAAGATTGAGCAGTACTTC. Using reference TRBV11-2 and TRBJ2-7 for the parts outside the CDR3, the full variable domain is EAGVAQSPRYKIIEKRQSVAFWCNPISGHATLYWYQQILGQGPKLLIQFQNNGVVDDSQLPKDRFSAERLKGVDSTLKIQPAKLEDSAVYLCASSYKIEQYFGPGTRLTVT.

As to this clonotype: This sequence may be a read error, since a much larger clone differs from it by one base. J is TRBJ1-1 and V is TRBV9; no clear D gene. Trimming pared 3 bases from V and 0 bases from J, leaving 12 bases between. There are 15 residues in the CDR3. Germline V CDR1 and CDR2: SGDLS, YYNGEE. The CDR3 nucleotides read TGTGCCAGCAGCGCCGCCGGGGTGATGAACACTGAAGCTTTCTTT. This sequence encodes CASSAAGVMNTEAFF.

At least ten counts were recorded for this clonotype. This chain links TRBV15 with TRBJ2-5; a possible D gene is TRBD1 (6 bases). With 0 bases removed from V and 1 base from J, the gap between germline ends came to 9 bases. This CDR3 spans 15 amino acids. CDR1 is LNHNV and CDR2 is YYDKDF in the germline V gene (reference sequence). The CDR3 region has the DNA TGTGCCACCAGCAGAGACAGGGGCGTCCAAGAGACCCAGTACTTC. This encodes CATSRDRGVQETQYF.

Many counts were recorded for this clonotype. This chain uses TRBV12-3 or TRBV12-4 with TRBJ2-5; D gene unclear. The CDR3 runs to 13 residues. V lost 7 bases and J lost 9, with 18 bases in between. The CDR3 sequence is CASTPDLILAQYF. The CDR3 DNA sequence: TGTGCCAGCACCCCCGACTTAATCTTGGCCCAGTACTTC.

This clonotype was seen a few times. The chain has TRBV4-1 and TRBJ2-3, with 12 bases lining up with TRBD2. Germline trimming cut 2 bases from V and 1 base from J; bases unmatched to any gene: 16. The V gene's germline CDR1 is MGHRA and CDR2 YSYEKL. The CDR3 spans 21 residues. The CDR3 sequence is CASSQISGSRLAGVRTDTQYF. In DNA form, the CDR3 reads TGCGCCAGCAGCCAAATCTCCGGGTCGAGACTAGCGGGGGTCCGCACAGATACGCAGTATTTT.

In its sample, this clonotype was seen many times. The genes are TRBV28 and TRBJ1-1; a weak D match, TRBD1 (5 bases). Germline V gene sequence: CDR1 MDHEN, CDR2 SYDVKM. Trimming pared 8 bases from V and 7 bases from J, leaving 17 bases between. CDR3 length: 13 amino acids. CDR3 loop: CASLARPGGEAFF. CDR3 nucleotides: TGTGCCAGCCTGGCCAGGCCGGGGGGTGAAGCTTTCTTT.

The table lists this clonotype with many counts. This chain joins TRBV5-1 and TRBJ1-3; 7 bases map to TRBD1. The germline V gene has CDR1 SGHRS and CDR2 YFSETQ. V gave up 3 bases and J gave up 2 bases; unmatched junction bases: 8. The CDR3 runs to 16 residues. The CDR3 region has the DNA TGCGCCAGCAGCTCTCCGGGACAGTGGGCTGGAAACACCATATATTTT. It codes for CASSSPGQWAGNTIYF.

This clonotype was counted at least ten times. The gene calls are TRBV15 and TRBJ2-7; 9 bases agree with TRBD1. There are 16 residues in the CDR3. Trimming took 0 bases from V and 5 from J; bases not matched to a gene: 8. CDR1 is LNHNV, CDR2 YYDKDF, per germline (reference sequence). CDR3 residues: CATSRDRGTGSDEQYF. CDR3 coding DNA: TGTGCCACCAGCAGAGATCGGGGGACAGGGTCGGACGAGCAGTACTTC.

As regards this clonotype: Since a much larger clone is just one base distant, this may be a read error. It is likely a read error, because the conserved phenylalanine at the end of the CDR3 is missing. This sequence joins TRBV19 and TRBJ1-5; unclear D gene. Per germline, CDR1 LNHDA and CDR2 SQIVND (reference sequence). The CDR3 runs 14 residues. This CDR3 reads CASCIDPNNQPQHL. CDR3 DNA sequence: TGTGCCAGTTGTATAGATCCTAACAATCAGCCCCAGCATCTT.